The 12 T cell receptor beta chains given below trace back to one sample, sequenced in a study of technical replicates of blood from a handful of donors. Method: immunoSEQ multiplex PCR; TCRdb's copy keeps in-frame clones and lacks some. This table has 70,000 to 85,000 clones, approximately 92% appearing once. The material sequenced was T cells isolated from PBMCs. The receptors shown here come from a human donor in good health.

This rearrangement joins TRBV11-2 to TRBJ1-5, with 9 bases fitting TRBD1. The CDR3 consists of 14 residues. J gave up 7 bases and V 5 bases, and 6 bases lay outside the gene matches. The germline CDR1 and CDR2 sequences are SGHAT and FQNNGV. The DNA of the CDR3 is TGTGCCAGCAGCGAAGGGGGGACAGGGCAGCCCCAGCATTTT. This translates into CASSEGGTGQPQHF.

V usage is TRBV7-3 and J usage is TRBJ2-3, with 9 positions matching TRBD2. Germline CDR1 and CDR2: SGHTA and FQGTGA. The CDR3 sequence is 14 residues long. Unmatched junction bases numbered 5, after V lost 6 bases and J lost 4 bases. CDR3 sequence reads: CASRPSGNADTQYF. CDR3 in DNA: TGTGCCAGCAGGCCTAGCGGGAATGCAGATACGCAGTATTTT.

This chain links TRBV12-5 with TRBJ2-1; TRBD2 matches 8 bases. This CDR3 is 17 amino acids long. Germline CDR1 and CDR2: LGHNT and FRNRAP. V lost 4 bases to trimming and J lost 1 base; unmatched junction nucleotides: 9. The CDR3 here is CASGSSAGRESYNEQFF. The CDR3 DNA reads TGTGCTAGTGGTTCCAGCGCCGGGAGGGAGTCCTACAATGAGCAGTTCTTC.

The rearrangement links TRBV18 to TRBJ1-1; D uncertain. The CDR3 consists of 15 residues. V lost 0 bases, J lost 1 base, and 9 bases lay in between. Per the germline V gene, CDR1 is KGHSH and CDR2 is LQKENI. CDR3 region: CASSPPVRGNTEAFF. In nucleotides, the CDR3 is TGTGCCAGCTCACCACCGGTCCGGGGGAACACTGAAGCTTTCTTT. The full variable domain, completed using reference TRBV18 and TRBJ1-1, is NAGVMQNPRHLVRRRGQEARLRCSPMKGHSHVYWYRQLPEEGLKFMVYLQKENIIDESGMPKERFSAEFPKEGPSILRIQQVVRGDSAAYFCASSPPVRGNTEAFFGQGTRLTVV.

This chain joins TRBV19 and TRBJ1-5, with 7 bases lining up with TRBD1. Germline CDR1 is LNHDA and CDR2 is SQIVND (reference sequence). The CDR3 has 15 residues. J lost 6 bases, V lost 1 base, and 6 bases had no gene match. This chain's CDR3 is CASSIVDREVQPQHF. The CDR3 DNA sequence: TGTGCCAGTAGTATAGTAGACAGGGAAGTTCAGCCCCAGCATTTT.

The chain joins TRBV5-6 to TRBJ2-1, with D maybe TRBD1 (6 bases). CDR3 size: 13 residues. V lost 3 bases and J 7 bases, leaving 11 bases between the germline ends. The germline V gene encodes CDR1 SGHDT and CDR2 YYEEEE. The CDR3 protein is CASSSVGANEQFF. DNA for the CDR3: TGTGCCAGCAGCTCAGTGGGGGCGAATGAGCAGTTCTTC.

This chain links TRBV4-1 with TRBJ1-2; D unclear. The CDR3 is 11 residues long. Trimming stripped 3 bases from V and 9 bases from J, with 8 bases between. From germline, CDR1 is MGHRA and CDR2 YSYEKL. The CDR3 DNA follows: TGCGCCAGCAGCCAGTTCTTCCGCTACACCTTC. This encodes CASSQFFRYTF.

This chain uses TRBV6-5 with TRBJ2-5; 9 nucleotides match TRBD1. The CDR3 runs to 15 residues. J gave up 4 bases and V 5 bases, and 8 bases lay outside the gene matches. The germline gives CDR1 MNHEY, CDR2 SVGAGI. The CDR3 DNA reads TGTGCCAGCAGTCACCCAACAGGGGGCGTAGAGACCCAGTACTTC. Translation gives CASSHPTGGVETQYF.

The chain carries TRBV5-1 and TRBJ1-1; 7 nucleotides match TRBD1. The CDR3 totals 14 residues. With V trimmed by 2 bases and J by 4 bases, 5 bases remained unmatched. Germline CDR1 and CDR2: SGHRS and YFSETQ. The CDR3 spells CASSFTGVATEAFF. The CDR3 DNA is TGCGCCAGCAGCTTTACAGGGGTAGCCACTGAAGCTTTCTTT.

The chain couples TRBV2 to TRBJ2-1; 10 nucleotides agree with TRBD2. The V gene end was trimmed by 7 bases and the J gene end by 9 bases; junction bases not matched to a gene: 21. Looked up from germline, CDR1 is SNHLY and CDR2 is FYNNEI. The CDR3 runs 18 residues. DNA for the CDR3: TGTGCCAGCATTCTAGAACTCCGACTAGCGGGCAATCCGAGTGAGCAGTTCTTC. This translates into CASILELRLAGNPSEQFF.

The gene calls are TRBV14 and TRBJ1-5; 9 bases fit TRBD1. This CDR3 spans 16 amino acids. Germline CDR1 SGHDN, CDR2 FVKESK. V lost 2 bases to trimming and J lost 11 bases; unmatched junction nucleotides: 13. CDR3 residues: CASSQRSGQGDPSQHF. The CDR3 nucleotides read TGTGCCAGCAGCCAACGATCGGGACAGGGAGATCCATCCCAGCATTTT.

The chain is built from TRBV30 and TRBJ2-7, with TRBD2 matching 11 bases. The J segment lost 4 bases and the V segment lost 1 base, leaving 3 bases of the junction unmatched. The V gene's germline CDR1 is GTSNPN and CDR2 SVGIG (reference sequence). The length of the CDR3 is 14 residues. The CDR3 loop is CAWSELAGVYEQYF. The DNA of the CDR3 is TGTGCCTGGAGTGAACTAGCGGGAGTTTACGAGCAGTACTTC. Using reference TRBV30 and TRBJ2-7 for the parts outside the CDR3, the full variable domain is SQTIHQWPATLVQPVGSPLSLECTVEGTSNPNLYWYRQAAGRGLQLLFYSVGIGQISSEVPQNLSASRPQDRQFILSSKKLLLSDSGFYLCAWSELAGVYEQYFGPGTRLTVT.